This paragraph covers one T cell receptor (beta chain) sequence. The CDR3 runs 17 residues. CDR1 is SGHRS, CDR2 YFSETQ, per germline. The V segment lost 4 bases and the J segment 5 bases; nucleotides outside the gene matches: 15. The data are from a study of blood T cell repertoires in COVID-19. Per the authors' pipeline: Reference gene primer amplification gave estimated nucleated cell counts. The repertoire was sequenced with immunoSEQ multiplex PCR; TCRdb's copy has only in-frame clones and lacks some. V, J and clone size were drawn from that table, and D and trimming were deduced from the DNA. The sample carries about 210,000 clones, about 86% recorded once.

The TCR sequence derives from a woman aged 50 to 60 with acute or convalescent COVID-19. This sequence joins TRBV5-1 and TRBJ2-3, with 8 positions matching TRBD2. The sequencing input was peripheral blood. CDR3 in DNA: TGCGCCAGCAGCCCCAATCCAGCGGGAGATGGTGGAGATACGCAGTATTTT. Amino acids: CASSPNPAGDGGDTQYF.